A single sample gave rise to the 16 T cell receptor beta chains below, sequenced in a study of blood T cells in healthy people across ages. A sample-barcoded 5' primer and a J-beta primer mix were used in a second PCR of roughly 6 to 11 cycles. TCRdb passed the 5' RACE reads through MiXCR, listing each CDR3 protein once. The sample yields some 710,000 distinct CDR3 sequences, 22% seen once. The sample was blood. The receptors come from a man between 65 and 85 years old in good health.

In the case of this clonotype: A junction boundary mismatches the germline segment, possibly from a read error. The J gene is TRBJ2-3, the V gene TRBV29-1; D is possibly TRBD1 (6 bases). Germline lookup yields CDR1 SQVTM and CDR2 ANQGSEA. The CDR3 totals 14 residues. CDR3 DNA: TGCAGCCATAATGACAGGCCGACGACAGATACGCCGTATTTT. Translated, it gives CSHNDRPTTDTPYF.

The chain joins TRBV6-5 to TRBJ2-1; 8 positions match TRBD2. This CDR3 region has 14 residues. The ends lost 5 bases at V and 4 bases at J; junction bases unmatched: 4. Germline lookup yields CDR1 MNHEY and CDR2 SVGAGI. The CDR3 nucleotides read TGTGCCAGCAGTCGGGGCGGGGGGTACAATGAGCAGTTCTTC. This codes for CASSRGGGYNEQFF.

The chain carries TRBV6-2 or TRBV6-3 and TRBJ1-4; D is ambiguous. The CDR3 length is 13 residues. Deletions cut 8 bases from V and 7 bases from J, with 14 bases between. The V gene's germline CDR1 is MNHEY and CDR2 SVGEGT. This chain's CDR3 is CASQSSLTEKLFF. The CDR3 bases are TGTGCCAGCCAATCCTCGCTCACTGAAAAACTGTTTTTT.

Written as DNA, the CDR3 is TGTGCCAGCAGCTTAGCGACATCCGGGGCCACTGAAGCTTTCTTT. Translated: CASSLATSGATEAFF. The chain is built from TRBV7-9 and TRBJ1-1, with D perhaps matching TRBD1 (5 bases). The V gene's germline CDR1 is SEHNR and CDR2 FQNEAQ (reference sequence). The CDR3 length is 15 residues. V lost 0 bases and J 4 bases, leaving 12 bases between the germline ends.

Worth noting for this clonotype: An end of the junction differs from the germline gene, which may be a read error. The rearrangement links TRBV6-5 to TRBJ2-3; 7 bases agree with TRBD2. The CDR3 runs 15 residues. Germline V gene sequence: CDR1 MNHEY, CDR2 SVGAGI. The CDR3 DNA is TGTGCCAGCGGTTATAGGACTAGGGGAACAGATACGCAGTATTTT. This codes for CASGYRTRGTDTQYF.

In this sample, this clonotype turned up a few times. The CDR3 DNA sequence: TGCGCCAGCAGTGAGTCGTGGGGGCACACCGGGGAGCTGTTTTTT. This translates into CASSESWGHTGELFF. This sequence joins TRBV10-1 and TRBJ2-2; perhaps TRBD1 as D (6 bases). The V gene's germline CDR1 is WNHNN and CDR2 SYGVQD (reference sequence). Trimming removed 0 bases from V and 3 bases from J, with 8 bases in between. The CDR3 is made up of 15 amino acids.

The chain joins TRBV6-4 to TRBJ2-1; maybe TRBD2 (6 bases). Trimming removed 4 bases at V and 7 bases at J, with 17 bases between. The CDR3 runs to 15 residues. CDR1 is MRHNA, CDR2 SNTAGT, per germline. The CDR3 region has the DNA TGTGCCAGCAGTGTGTCCCGGGGGTCCTTTAATGAGCAGTTCTTC. Encoded protein: CASSVSRGSFNEQFF.

A word on this clonotype: One junction end disagrees with the germline gene, perhaps due to a read error. The chain employs TRBV12-3 or TRBV12-4 and TRBJ2-2; TRBD2 might be the D (5 bases). The CDR3 consists of 12 residues. The CDR3 DNA sequence: TGTGCCAGCAGTTTAATTACCGGGGAGCCGTTTTTT. It encodes CASSLITGEPFF.

This clonotype was picked up a small number of times. V is TRBV29-1 and J is TRBJ1-2; 9 bases are shared with TRBD1. CDR3 length: 16 amino acids. The germline V gene encodes CDR1 SQVTM and CDR2 ANQGSEA. V gave up 4 bases and J gave up 3 bases; unmatched junction bases: 12. The CDR3 DNA follows: TGCAGCGTTGTAGGAGTCGGGACAGGGAAGGACTATGGCTACACCTTC. It specifies CSVVGVGTGKDYGYTF. Using reference TRBV29-1 and TRBJ1-2 for the parts outside the CDR3, the full variable domain is SAVISQKPSRDICQRGTSLTIQCQVDSQVTMMFWYRQQPGQSLTLIATANQGSEATYESGFVIDKFPISRPNLTFSTLTVSNMSPEDSSIYLCSVVGVGTGKDYGYTFGSGTRLTVV.

This clonotype was counted a few times. The chain uses TRBV14 and TRBJ1-6; D is perhaps TRBD1 (6 bases). Germline loops: CDR1 SGHDN, CDR2 FVKESK. The V gene lost 4 bases and the J gene lost 9 bases, with 10 bases spanning the gap. The length of the CDR3 is 13 residues. CDR3 sequence: CASSRTRGSPLHF. For the CDR3, the DNA is TGTGCCAGCAGCCGGACCAGGGGTTCACCCCTCCACTTT. The full variable domain, rest sourced from reference TRBV14 and TRBJ1-6, is EAGVTQFPSHSVIEKGQTVTLRCDPISGHDNLYWYRRVMGKEIKFLLHFVKESKQDESGMPNNRFLAERTGGTYSTLKVQPAELEDSGVYFCASSRTRGSPLHFGNGTRLTVT.

This clonotype has just a few counts. The genes are TRBV20-1 and TRBJ2-5, with a tentative D call TRBD1 (6 bases). V was pared by 5 bases and J by 5 bases, with 18 bases between. Germline V gene lookup returns CDR1 DFQATT and CDR2 SNEGSKA (reference sequence). The CDR3 is made up of 14 amino acids. The CDR3 sequence is CSASPQDRSETQYF. The CDR3 coding sequence is TGCAGTGCTTCCCCACAGGACAGATCTGAGACCCAGTACTTC.

This sequence joins TRBV20-1 and TRBJ1-4; perhaps TRBD1 as D (5 bases). CDR1 and CDR2 (germline): DFQATT, SNEGSKA (reference sequence). Trimming left V 6 bases short and J 1 base short, with 18 bases between. The CDR3 totals 16 residues. CDR3 region: CSAPDGGWKTNEKLFF. The CDR3 coding sequence is TGCAGTGCCCCGGACGGGGGATGGAAAACTAATGAAAAACTGTTTTTT.

The chain carries TRBV27 and TRBJ2-1, with 12 bases aligning to TRBD1. This CDR3 is built from 17 residues. The V and J ends lost 6 bases and 9 bases, in that order; junction bases with no gene match: 15. Germline CDR1 reads MNHEY; CDR2 reads SMNVEV (reference sequence). CDR3 region: CASSLPPGQGAVGEQFF. DNA for the CDR3: TGTGCCAGCAGCCTACCACCGGGACAGGGGGCAGTTGGTGAGCAGTTCTTC.

V and J are TRBV29-1 and TRBJ1-4; 7 positions match TRBD1. After removal of 5 bases from V and 8 bases from J, the junction contained 8 bases not matched to a gene. CDR1 is SQVTM, CDR2 ANQGSEA, per germline. The CDR3 covers 13 residues. CDR3 in amino acids: CSVRNRGGEKLFF. CDR3 bases: TGCAGCGTTCGGAACAGGGGAGGAGAAAAACTGTTTTTT.

This clonotype was detected ten times or more. This sequence joins TRBV29-1 and TRBJ2-3, with D possibly matching TRBD2 (6 bases). The CDR3 is 14 amino acids. V lost 0 bases, J lost 6 bases, and 13 bases lay in between. Per the germline V gene, CDR1 is SQVTM and CDR2 is ANQGSEA. DNA for the CDR3: TGCAGCGTTGAAGATCTTCTAGCGCATGATACGCAGTATTTT. Its translation is CSVEDLLAHDTQYF.

Only a few counts were recorded for this clonotype. The rearrangement uses TRBV7-9 and TRBJ2-7, with 9 nucleotides matching TRBD1. Matching the DNA end better, TRBJ2-1 makes the J call doubtful. Germline V gives CDR1 SEHNR, CDR2 FQNEAQ (reference sequence). The CDR3 sequence is 15 residues long. The CDR3, as DNA: TGTGCCAGCAGCTCCGGGACAGGGTGGTACAATGAGCAGTTCTTC. This translates into CASSSGTGWYNEQFF.